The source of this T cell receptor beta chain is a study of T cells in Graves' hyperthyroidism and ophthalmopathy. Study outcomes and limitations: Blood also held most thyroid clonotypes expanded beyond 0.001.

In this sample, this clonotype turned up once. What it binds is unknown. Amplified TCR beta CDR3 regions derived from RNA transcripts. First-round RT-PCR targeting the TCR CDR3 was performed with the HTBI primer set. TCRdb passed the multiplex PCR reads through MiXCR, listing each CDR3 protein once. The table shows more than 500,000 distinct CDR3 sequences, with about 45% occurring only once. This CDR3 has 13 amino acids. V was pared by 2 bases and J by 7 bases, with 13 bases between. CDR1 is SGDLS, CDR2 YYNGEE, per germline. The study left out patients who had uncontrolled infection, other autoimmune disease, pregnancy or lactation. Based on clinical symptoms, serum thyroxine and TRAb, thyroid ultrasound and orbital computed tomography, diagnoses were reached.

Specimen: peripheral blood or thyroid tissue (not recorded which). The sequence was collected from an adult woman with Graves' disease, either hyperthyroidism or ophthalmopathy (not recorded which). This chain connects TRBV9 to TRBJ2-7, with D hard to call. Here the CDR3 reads CASSVLTTTEQYF. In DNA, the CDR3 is TGTGCCAGCAGCGTGTTAACTACCACAGAGCAGTACTTC. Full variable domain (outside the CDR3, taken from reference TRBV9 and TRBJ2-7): DSGVTQTPKHLITATGQRVTLRCSPRSGDLSVYWYQQSLDQGLQFLIQYYNGEERAKGNILERFSAQQFPDLHSELNLSSLELGDSALYFCASSVLTTTEQYFGPGTRLTVT.